Listed below are T cell receptor beta chains from one sample, sequenced in a study of tumor and adjacent non-tumor tissue in lung cancer. TCRdb reprocessed the multiplex PCR reads via MiXCR and lists one record per CDR3 protein. In the table there are roughly 120,000 distinct CDR3 sequences, roughly three fifths of which are singletons. What was sequenced was distant non-tumor lung tissue. The receptors derive from a man in his fifties or sixties with non-small cell lung cancer. Each CDR3 is given with its conserved first and last residue. The D gene is left open where the match is weak. Clone sizes are given selectively: once, few, many, or a class where the clone is expanded.

TRBV12-3/TRBV12-4	NA	NA	TRBJ2-7	TGTGTCAGTAGTTCAACCTACGAGCAGTACTTC	CVSSSTYEQYF
TRBV11-3	NA	TRBD2	TRBJ2-3	TGTACTAGCAGCGCATCGGGACTAGCGGGAGTAGATACGCAGTATTTT	CTSSASGLAGVDTQYF
TRBV4-2	many	NA	TRBJ1-5	TGTGCCAGCAGCCAATCCCAGGGGAATAGCAATCAGCCCCAGCATTTT	CASSQSQGNSNQPQHF
TRBV10-2	medium-sized	TRBD2	TRBJ2-3	TGCGCCAGTCGACTAGCGGGGGCCACAGATACGCAGTATTTT	CASRLAGATDTQYF
TRBV6-5	many	TRBD1	TRBJ1-2	TGTGCCAGCAGTCGACAGGGTAGTAAGGGCTACACCTTC	CASSRQGSKGYTF
TRBV29-1	many	NA	TRBJ1-6	TGCAGCGCCCAACAGGATAATAATTCACCCCTCCACTTT	CSAQQDNNSPLHF
TRBV5-1	many	NA	TRBJ1-4	TGCGCCAGCAGCTTGGTGGATAAAGAAAAACTGTTTTTT	CASSLVDKEKLFF
TRBV20-1	NA	NA	TRBJ1-2	TGCAGTGCTAGCACCACGGGCAGAAACTATAGTTACACCTTC	CSASTTGRNYSYTF
TRBV11-2	once	NA	TRBJ2-3	TGCGCCAGCAGCTTTGAGTCTGGAGATGCGCAGTATTTT	CASSFESGDAQYF
TRBV28	few	NA	TRBJ2-1	TGTGCCAGCAGTTTACTCCCCGCATTCGTGGGACTTGAGCAGTTCTTC	CASSLLPAFVGLEQFF
TRBV18	many	NA	TRBJ2-3	TGTGCCAGCTCGGGGGATACGCAGTATTTT	CASSGDTQYF
TRBV7-2	NA	NA	TRBJ2-2	TGTGACAGCAGCTCAGCTATCAGGTTCACCGGGGAGCTGTTTTTT	CDSSSAIRFTGELFF
TRBV7-9	NA	NA	TRBJ2-5	TGTGCCAGCAGCTTAGCCTCCCGGTTACAAGAGACCCAGTACTTC	CASSLASRLQETQYF
TRBV29-1	NA	NA	TRBJ1-2	TGCAGCGTTGAGGCAAGTAACCGTGGCTACACCTTC	CSVEASNRGYTF
TRBV4-1	many	NA	TRBJ2-2	TGCGCCAGCAGCCGTGATCTGAACACCGGGGAGCTGTTTTTT	CASSRDLNTGELFF
TRBV5-6	NA	NA	TRBJ2-6	TGTGCCAGCAGCATGACAGTAACTGGGGCCAAGGTCCTGACTTTC	CASSMTVTGAKVLTF
TRBV4-1	many	TRBD2	TRBJ2-1	TGCGCCAGCAGCCAAAGGAAGGCGAGCGGGGGGGCCTACAATGAGCAGTTCTTC	CASSQRKASGGAYNEQFF
TRBV29-1	NA	NA	TRBJ2-1	TGCAACGTTGCACCAGGAGGGAGTGAGCAGTTCTTC	CNVAPGGSEQFF
TRBV29-1	many	NA	TRBJ1-1	TGCAGCGTTGGTAACCGGGGCAGCGTGAAAACTGAAGCTTTCTTT	CSVGNRGSVKTEAFF
TRBV20-1	NA	TRBD2	TRBJ2-3	TGCAGTGCAAATACTAGCGCCACAGATACGCAGTATTTT	CSANTSATDTQYF
TRBV4-2	many	NA	TRBJ2-1	TGTGCCAGCAGCCTCCGGGGGACAGACGACAATGAGCAGTTCTTC	CASSLRGTDDNEQFF
TRBV4-1	medium-sized	TRBD1	TRBJ1-6	TGCGCCAGCAGTCCCGGGACAGCCTCAAAAGGCCTCCACTTT	CASSPGTASKGLHF
TRBV11-2	NA	NA	TRBJ1-2	TGTGCCAGGAGCTTAGATGGCCATGGCTACACCTTC	CARSLDGHGYTF
TRBV25-1	NA	NA	TRBJ1-6	TGTGCCAGCTCTGACGGCGGGTATAATTCACCCCTCCACTTT	CASSDGGYNSPLHF
TRBV4-1	many	TRBD1	TRBJ2-1	TGCGCCAGCAGCCGCCCGTCCGGGACAGGGCACAGCTCCTACAATGAGCAGTTCTTC	CASSRPSGTGHSSYNEQFF
TRBV11-1	NA	NA	TRBJ1-1	TGTGCCAGCAGCTCACCACCAAGGGCTGATGCTTTCTTT	CASSSPPRADAFF
TRBV28	few	TRBD1	TRBJ1-5	TGTGCCAGCAGTTCCGGGACAGGGCAGCAGCCCCAGCATTTT	CASSSGTGQQPQHF
TRBV29-1	NA	NA	TRBJ1-2	TGCAACGTTGAAGCGACATGGGAAGACTACACCTTC	CNVEATWEDYTF
TRBV5-1	few	NA	TRBJ1-1	TGCGTCAGCAGCTTGGCCGTGTCAGGGAACACTGAAGCTTTCTTT	CVSSLAVSGNTEAFF
TRBV12-3/TRBV12-4	many	NA	TRBJ1-5	TGTGCCAGCAGTTTAGGGGTGAGTCAGCCCCAGCATTTT	CASSLGVSQPQHF
TRBV6-1	NA	TRBD1	TRBJ1-5	TGTGCCCGCTTTCCCGGACAGGCCAATCTGCCTCAGCATTTT	CARFPGQANLPQHF
TRBV6-1	NA	NA	TRBJ2-1	TGTGCCAGCAGTCAGAGGGGGTCCTACAGTGAGCAGTTCTTC	CASSQRGSYSEQFF
TRBV11-2	NA	TRBD1	TRBJ2-1	TGTGCCAACAGCAACGACCCGACAGGGGACAGTGAGCAGTTCTTC	CANSNDPTGDSEQFF
TRBV6-6	NA	NA	TRBJ2-3	TGTGCCTGCAGGCCATACCGGAACACGGTGAGCACAGATACGCTGTATTTT	CACRPYRNTVSTDTLYF
TRBV25-1	few	TRBD1	TRBJ2-7	TGTGCCAGCAGTGCGTCACAGGGGCTGGCGCAGTACTTC	CASSASQGLAQYF
TRBV6-5	few	NA	TRBJ1-4	TGTGCTAGCGGTAAAAACAGAGGGGCTAATGAAAAACTGTTTTTT	CASGKNRGANEKLFF
TRBV10-3	many	NA	TRBJ1-2	TGTGCCATCAGTGAAAGGGACAACTATGGCTACACCTTC	CAISERDNYGYTF
TRBV20-1	few	NA	TRBJ1-1	TGCAGTGTCCCGGCTACGAACACTGATGCTTTCTTT	CSVPATNTDAFF
TRBV6-1	NA	NA	TRBJ1-1	TGTGCCAGTAGCAAGAACGGAATGAACACTGAAGCTTTCTTT	CASSKNGMNTEAFF
TRBV4-3	NA	TRBD2	TRBJ2-3	TGCATCAGCAGCCCGAGACCTGCGGGGGGGACAGATACGCAGTATTTT	CISSPRPAGGTDTQYF
TRBV7-9	NA	NA	TRBJ2-3	TGTGCCAGCAGTATCGACGGGGGGCAAGGTACGCAGTATTTT	CASSIDGGQGTQYF
TRBV12-5	many	TRBD1	TRBJ1-1	TGTGCTAGTGGTTTGGTACAAGGGGGCAGGGGGGAGGCTGAAGCTTTCTTT	CASGLVQGGRGEAEAFF
TRBV5-1	NA	TRBD2	TRBJ2-1	TGCGCCAGCAGCTTGAAAGTTCCGGGACTAGCGGGGGACAATGAGCAGTTCTTC	CASSLKVPGLAGDNEQFF
TRBV5-1	few	NA	TRBJ2-4	TGCGCCAGCAACTTGGGACTAGCCAAAAACATTCAGTACTTC	CASNLGLAKNIQYF
TRBV25-1	NA	TRBD2	TRBJ2-5	TGTGCCAGCAGTGCCCAGGGGTTTAGCGGGAAGCAAGAGACCCAGTACTTC	CASSAQGFSGKQETQYF